Below are 10 T cell receptor beta chains sequenced from a single sample in a study of blood T cell repertoires in COVID-19. This table comes from immunoSEQ multiplex PCR, and its TCRdb copy is limited to in-frame clones, with some not included. The table has under 400,000 clones, approximately 89% seen once. The source material was peripheral blood. The receptors were gathered from a woman aged 25 to 39 with COVID-19, enrolled during active disease.

This chain joins TRBV18 and TRBJ2-7, with D possibly TRBD1 on 6 matching bases. CDR1 and CDR2 from the germline V gene are KGHSH and LQKENI. Trimming stripped 3 bases from V and 1 base from J, with 13 bases between. The CDR3 is made up of 15 amino acids. The CDR3 nucleotides are TGTGCCAGCTCACCCTTGGGGCAGGGGTCCTACGAGCAGTACTTC. This translates into CASSPLGQGSYEQYF.

The V gene is TRBV18, the J gene TRBJ1-5; no clear D gene. The CDR3 spans 13 residues. Between the trimmed V and J ends, which lost 3 bases and 7 bases, there was a span of 10 bases. CDR1 and CDR2 (germline): KGHSH, LQKENI. CDR3 in amino acids: CASSPQAGQPQHF. CDR3 bases: TGTGCCAGCTCACCCCAGGCTGGACAGCCCCAGCATTTT.

V gene TRBV5-4 combines with J gene TRBJ1-1; TRBD1 aligns across 7 bases. There are 14 residues in the CDR3. After removal of 5 bases from V and 4 bases from J, the junction contained 8 bases not matched to a gene. CDR1 and CDR2 (germline): SGHNT, YYREEE (reference sequence). The CDR3 protein is CASRTNRGSTEAFF. In nucleotides, the CDR3 is TGTGCCAGCAGGACTAACAGGGGCTCCACTGAAGCTTTCTTT.

Points on this clone: Germline and junction disagree at one end, which may indicate a read error. V gene TRBV7-7 combines with J gene TRBJ1-5, with 11 bases lining up with TRBD1. The CDR3 totals 18 residues. Germline CDR1 reads SSHAT; CDR2 reads FNYEAQ (reference sequence). DNA for the CDR3: TGTGCTAGCAGCGGAGCCGGGACAGGGGGTTTTAGCAATCAGCCCCAGCATTTT. This translates into CASSGAGTGGFSNQPQHF. The variable domain in full, completed from reference TRBV7-7 and TRBJ1-5, reads GAGVSQSPRYKVTKRGQDVTLRCDPISSHATLYWYQQALGQGPEFLTYFNYEAQPDKSGLPSDRFSAERPEGSISTLTIQRTEQRDSAMYRCASSGAGTGGFSNQPQHFGDGTRLSIL.

J is TRBJ1-1 and V is TRBV5-6; D gene unclear. This CDR3 is built from 13 residues. From germline, CDR1 is SGHDT and CDR2 YYEEEE. Trimming cost V 1 base and J 3 bases, with 7 bases left between them. The CDR3 region has the DNA TGTGCCAGCAGCTTGTACCGGGACACTGAAGCTTTCTTT. As protein: CASSLYRDTEAFF.

The chain recombines TRBV10-1 with TRBJ1-6; D gene ambiguous. The CDR3 contains 14 residues. The V end was cut by 1 base, the J end by 10 bases, with 11 bases between. Per germline, CDR1 WNHNN and CDR2 SYGVQD (reference sequence). In DNA form, the CDR3 reads TGCGCCAGCAGTGAGTGGCCAAGCGGATCACCCCTCCACTTT. The encoded protein is CASSEWPSGSPLHF.

In its sample, this clone was seen a few times. The CDR3 is CASSPGLAGGPDDEQFF. The CDR3 DNA follows: TGTGCCAGCAGCCCTGGACTAGCGGGGGGGCCGGACGATGAGCAGTTCTTC. The V gene is TRBV7-9, the J gene TRBJ2-1; 15 bases fit TRBD2. The junction had 10 bases not matched to a gene; V was cut back by 5 bases and J by 8 bases. The CDR3 covers 17 residues. CDR1 and CDR2 (germline): SEHNR, FQNEAQ (reference sequence).

The rearrangement joins TRBV25-1 to TRBJ1-1; D possibly corresponds to TRBD1 (6 bases). The V end was cut by 3 bases, the J end by 3 bases, with 14 bases between. Germline assignment: CDR1 MGHDK and CDR2 SYGVNS. The CDR3 spans 15 residues. The CDR3 region has the DNA TGTGCCAGCAGTGACCTCAGGGGAATTGACACTGAAGCTTTCTTT. Amino acids: CASSDLRGIDTEAFF.

V gene TRBV5-5 combines with J gene TRBJ2-3; tentative D call: TRBD2 (6 bases). V was shortened by 0 bases and J by 0 bases, with 8 bases between the two germline ends. Germline V lookup: CDR1 SGHKS, CDR2 YYEKEE (reference sequence). This CDR3 spans 15 amino acids. Here the CDR3 reads CASSLGGASTDTQYF. The CDR3 DNA sequence: TGTGCCAGCAGCTTGGGCGGGGCCAGCACAGATACGCAGTATTTT.

This sequence joins TRBV7-9 and TRBJ2-1; 8 bases align to TRBD1. The CDR3 spans 15 residues. The germline V gene has CDR1 SEHNR and CDR2 FQNEAQ (reference sequence). V lost 5 bases and J lost 0; bases outside the gene matches: 3. The DNA for the CDR3 is TGTGCCAGCAGCCAAACAGGGGGCTCCTACAATGAGCAGTTCTTC. This translates into CASSQTGGSYNEQFF.